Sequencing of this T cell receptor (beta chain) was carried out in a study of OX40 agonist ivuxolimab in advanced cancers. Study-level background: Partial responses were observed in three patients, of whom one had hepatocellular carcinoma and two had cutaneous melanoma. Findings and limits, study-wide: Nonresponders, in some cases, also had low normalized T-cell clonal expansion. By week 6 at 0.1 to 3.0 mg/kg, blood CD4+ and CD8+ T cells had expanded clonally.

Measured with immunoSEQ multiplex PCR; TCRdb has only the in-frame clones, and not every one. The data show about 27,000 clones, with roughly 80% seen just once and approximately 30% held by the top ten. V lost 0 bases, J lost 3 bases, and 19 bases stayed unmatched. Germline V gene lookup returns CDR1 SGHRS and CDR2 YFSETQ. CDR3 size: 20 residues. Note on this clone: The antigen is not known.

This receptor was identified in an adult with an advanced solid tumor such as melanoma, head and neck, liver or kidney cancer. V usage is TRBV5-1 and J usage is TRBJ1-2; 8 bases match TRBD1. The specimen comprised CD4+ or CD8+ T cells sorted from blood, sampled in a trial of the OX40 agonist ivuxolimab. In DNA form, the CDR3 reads TGCGCCAGCAGCTTGGTAGGGTTTGTGACAGGGGACTCTCCCGACTATGGCTACACCTTC. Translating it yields CASSLVGFVTGDSPDYGYTF.